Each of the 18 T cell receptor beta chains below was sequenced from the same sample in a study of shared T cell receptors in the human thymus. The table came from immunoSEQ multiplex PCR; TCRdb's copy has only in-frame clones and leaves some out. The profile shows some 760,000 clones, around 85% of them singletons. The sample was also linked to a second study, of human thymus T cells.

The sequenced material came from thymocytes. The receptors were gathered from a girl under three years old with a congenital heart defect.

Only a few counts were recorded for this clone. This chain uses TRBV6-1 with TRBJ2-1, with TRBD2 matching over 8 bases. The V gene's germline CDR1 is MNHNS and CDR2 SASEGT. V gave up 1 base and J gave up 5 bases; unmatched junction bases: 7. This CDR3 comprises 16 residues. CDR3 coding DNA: TGTGCCAGCAGTGAAGGCGGCGGGGGGCCGAACAATGAGCAGTTCTTC. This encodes CASSEGGGGPNNEQFF.

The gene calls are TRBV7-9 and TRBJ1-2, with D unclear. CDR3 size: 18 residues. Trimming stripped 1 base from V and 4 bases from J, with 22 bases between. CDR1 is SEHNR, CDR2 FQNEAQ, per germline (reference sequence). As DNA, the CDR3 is TGTGCCAGCAGCTTAGAGGATTTATATAGGGAGGGCGGCTATGGCTACACCTTC. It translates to CASSLEDLYREGGYGYTF.

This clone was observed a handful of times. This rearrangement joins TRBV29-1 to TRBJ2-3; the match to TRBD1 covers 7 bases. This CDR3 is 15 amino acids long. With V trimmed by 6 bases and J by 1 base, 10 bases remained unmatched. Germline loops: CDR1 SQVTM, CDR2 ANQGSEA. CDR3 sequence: CSVLQGTFGTDTQYF. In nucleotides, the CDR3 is TGCAGCGTCCTACAGGGGACGTTTGGCACAGATACGCAGTATTTT.

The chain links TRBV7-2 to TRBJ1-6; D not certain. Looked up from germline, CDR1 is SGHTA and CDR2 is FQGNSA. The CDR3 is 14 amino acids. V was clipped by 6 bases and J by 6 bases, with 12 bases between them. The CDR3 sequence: CASRFPSFNSPLHF. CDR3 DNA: TGTGCCAGCAGGTTTCCGAGTTTTAATTCACCCCTCCACTTT.

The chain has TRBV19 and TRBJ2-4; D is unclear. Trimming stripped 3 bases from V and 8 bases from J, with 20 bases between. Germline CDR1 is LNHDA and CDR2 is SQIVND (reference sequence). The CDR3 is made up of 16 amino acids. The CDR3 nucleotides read TGTGCCAGTAGTATCTACCCGGGTGAGAGCGTGGACATTCAGTACTTC. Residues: CASSIYPGESVDIQYF.

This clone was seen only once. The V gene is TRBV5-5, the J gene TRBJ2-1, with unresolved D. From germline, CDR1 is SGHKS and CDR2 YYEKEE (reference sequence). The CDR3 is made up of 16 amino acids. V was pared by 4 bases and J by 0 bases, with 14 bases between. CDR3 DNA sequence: TGTGCCAGCAGCCCTGGTGGGTGGAGCTCCTACAATGAGCAGTTCTTC. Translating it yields CASSPGGWSSYNEQFF.

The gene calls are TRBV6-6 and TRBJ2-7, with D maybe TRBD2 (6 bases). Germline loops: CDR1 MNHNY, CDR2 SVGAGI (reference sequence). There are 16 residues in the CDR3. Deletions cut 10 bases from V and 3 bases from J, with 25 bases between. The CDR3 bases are TGTGCCACGACTCCACTCAAGCGGGCCCCCCTCTACGAGCAGTACTTC. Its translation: CATTPLKRAPLYEQYF.

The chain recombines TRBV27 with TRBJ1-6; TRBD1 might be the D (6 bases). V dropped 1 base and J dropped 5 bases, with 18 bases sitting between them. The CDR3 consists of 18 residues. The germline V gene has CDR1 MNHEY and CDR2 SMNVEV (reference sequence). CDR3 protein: CASSLFRGPGPNNSPLHF. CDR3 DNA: TGTGCCAGCAGTTTATTCAGGGGCCCGGGGCCGAATAATTCACCCCTCCACTTT.

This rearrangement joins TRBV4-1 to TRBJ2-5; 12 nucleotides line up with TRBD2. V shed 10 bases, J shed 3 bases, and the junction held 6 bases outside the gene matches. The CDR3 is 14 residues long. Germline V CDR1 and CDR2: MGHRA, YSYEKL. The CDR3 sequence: CATIRLAGEETQYF. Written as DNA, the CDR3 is TGCGCCACCATTCGACTAGCGGGGGAAGAGACCCAGTACTTC.

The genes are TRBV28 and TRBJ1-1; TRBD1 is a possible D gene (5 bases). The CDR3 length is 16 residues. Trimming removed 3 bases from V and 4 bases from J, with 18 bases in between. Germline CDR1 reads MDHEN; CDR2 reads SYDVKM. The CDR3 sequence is CASSFYWTARGTEAFF. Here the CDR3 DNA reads TGTGCCAGCAGTTTCTACTGGACGGCAAGGGGCACTGAAGCTTTCTTT.

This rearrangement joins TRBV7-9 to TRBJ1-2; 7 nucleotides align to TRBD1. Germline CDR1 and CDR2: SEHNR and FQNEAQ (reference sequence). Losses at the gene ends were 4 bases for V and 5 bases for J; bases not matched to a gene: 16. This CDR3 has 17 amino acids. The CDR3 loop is CASSSNLMTGRVYGYTF. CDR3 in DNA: TGTGCCAGCAGCTCGAACCTAATGACAGGGCGTGTATATGGCTACACCTTC.

CDR3 amino acids: CASRCSGGALSSYNEQFF. CDR3 bases: TGTGCCAGCAGGTGTAGCGGGGGGGCCTTGAGTTCCTACAATGAGCAGTTCTTC. The chain combines TRBV28 with TRBJ2-1; TRBD2 agrees at 11 bases. J lost 1 base, V lost 6 bases, and 11 bases had no gene match. Germline-derived CDR1 and CDR2 are MDHEN and SYDVKM. The CDR3 length is 18 residues.

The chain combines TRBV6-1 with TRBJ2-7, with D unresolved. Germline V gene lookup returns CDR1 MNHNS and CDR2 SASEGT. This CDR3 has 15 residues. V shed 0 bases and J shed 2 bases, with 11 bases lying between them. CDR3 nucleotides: TGTGCCAGCAGTGAAGCCTTAGCCATACCCTACGAGCAGTACTTC. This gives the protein CASSEALAIPYEQYF.

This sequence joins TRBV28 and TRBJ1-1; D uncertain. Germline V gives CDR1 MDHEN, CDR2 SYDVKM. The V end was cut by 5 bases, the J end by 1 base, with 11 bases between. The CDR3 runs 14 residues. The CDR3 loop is CASSPPSENTEAFF. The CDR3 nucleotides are TGTGCCAGCAGTCCCCCCAGTGAGAACACTGAAGCTTTCTTT. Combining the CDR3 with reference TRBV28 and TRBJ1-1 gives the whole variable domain DVKVTQSSRYLVKRTGEKVFLECVQDMDHENMFWYRQDPGLGLRLIYFSYDVKMKEKGDIPEGYSVSREKKERFSLILESASTNQTSMYLCASSPPSENTEAFFGQGTRLTVV.

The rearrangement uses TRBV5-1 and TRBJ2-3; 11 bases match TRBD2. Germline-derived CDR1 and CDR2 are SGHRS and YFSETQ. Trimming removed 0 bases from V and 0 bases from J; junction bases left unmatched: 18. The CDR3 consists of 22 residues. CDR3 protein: CASSLASLIAGGPELSTDTQYF. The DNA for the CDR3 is TGCGCCAGCAGCTTGGCCTCTTTAATAGCGGGGGGGCCAGAGTTAAGCACAGATACGCAGTATTTT. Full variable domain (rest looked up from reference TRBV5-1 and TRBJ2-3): KAGVTQTPRYLIKTRGQQVTLSCSPISGHRSVSWYQQTPGQGLQFLFEYFSETQRNKGNFPGRFSGRQFSNSRSEMNVSTLELGDSALYLCASSLASLIAGGPELSTDTQYFGPGTRLTVL.

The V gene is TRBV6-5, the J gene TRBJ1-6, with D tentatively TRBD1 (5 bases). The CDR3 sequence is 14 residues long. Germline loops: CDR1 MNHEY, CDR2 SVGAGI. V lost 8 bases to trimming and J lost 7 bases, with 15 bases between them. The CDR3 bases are TGTGCCAGCCGAAGGGGCGCAGAGAATTCACCCCTCCACTTT. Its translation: CASRRGAENSPLHF.

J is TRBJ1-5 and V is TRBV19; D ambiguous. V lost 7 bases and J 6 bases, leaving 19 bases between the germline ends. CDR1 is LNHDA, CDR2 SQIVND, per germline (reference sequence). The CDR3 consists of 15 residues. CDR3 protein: CASNLGPGDIQPQHF. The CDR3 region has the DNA TGTGCCAGTAATTTAGGGCCCGGGGATATTCAGCCCCAGCATTTT.

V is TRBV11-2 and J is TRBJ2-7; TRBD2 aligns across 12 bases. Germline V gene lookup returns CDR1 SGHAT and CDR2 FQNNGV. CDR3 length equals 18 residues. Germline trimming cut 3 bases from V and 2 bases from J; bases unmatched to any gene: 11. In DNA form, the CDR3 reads TGTGCCAGCAGCTTCGGGCTAGCGGGGGGGCCGGGGGCCTACGAGCAGTACTTC. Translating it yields CASSFGLAGGPGAYEQYF.